This T cell receptor beta chain derives from a study of blood T cell repertoires in COVID-19. Study at large: The analysed material was cDNA or gDNA that came from T cells, B-cell-depleted T cells, or PBMCs.

This study enrolled people aged roughly 18 to 89 from approximately 25 US geographic areas. CDR3 length: 13 amino acids. Germline V gene data show CDR1 as SGDLS and CDR2 as YYNGEE. V lost 4 bases to trimming and J lost 2 bases, with 10 bases between them. Per the original data handling: The assay estimated nucleated cells by amplifying reference gene primers. Some clones are missing from TCRdb's copy, which holds only in-frame ones; the method was immunoSEQ multiplex PCR. V and J calls and clone size are those listed in that table; D and trimming were worked out from the DNA. Among roughly 330,000 clones listed, around 87% were seen once.

The TCR sequence derives from a woman aged 25-40 years who had recovered from COVID-19. Sequenced sample: PBMCs or T cells enriched from blood (not recorded which). The chain couples TRBV9 to TRBJ2-7; a possible D gene is TRBD1 (6 bases). The CDR3 DNA reads TGTGCCAGCAGCCGAGCAGGGGCCTACGAGCAGTACTTC. Amino acid sequence: CASSRAGAYEQYF.